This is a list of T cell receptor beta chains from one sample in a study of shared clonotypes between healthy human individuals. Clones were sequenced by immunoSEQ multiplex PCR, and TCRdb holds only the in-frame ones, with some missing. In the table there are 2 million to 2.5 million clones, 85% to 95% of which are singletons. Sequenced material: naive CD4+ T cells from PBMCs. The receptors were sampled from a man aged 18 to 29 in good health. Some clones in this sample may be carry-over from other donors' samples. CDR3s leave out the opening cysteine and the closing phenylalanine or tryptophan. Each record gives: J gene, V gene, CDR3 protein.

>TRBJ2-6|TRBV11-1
ASSSWRGGGANVLT
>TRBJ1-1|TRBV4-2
ASSQDSRVTEAF
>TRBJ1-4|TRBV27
ASTPAGGEKLF
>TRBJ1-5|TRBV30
AWSKAPYSNQPQH
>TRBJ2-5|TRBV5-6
ASSFRGAETQY
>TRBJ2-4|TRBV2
ASASMGDIQY
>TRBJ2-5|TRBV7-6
ASSGRTGAVETQY
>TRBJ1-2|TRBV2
ASRTASYGYT
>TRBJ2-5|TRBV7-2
ASGGSAVETQY
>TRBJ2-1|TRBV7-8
ASSLVGLSYNEQF
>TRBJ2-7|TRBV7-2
ASSFGRGGAYEQY
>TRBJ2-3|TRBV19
ASRTSTDTQY